The 21 T cell receptor beta chains in this list originate from one sample, sequenced in a study of neurological immune-mediated disorders. MiXCR, applied by TCRdb to the 5' RACE reads, yields one record per CDR3 protein. The sample yields approximately 40,000 distinct CDR3 sequences, under 13% seen once. Sequenced sample: PBMCs. These receptors were taken from a woman in her thirties with HTLV-1-associated myelopathy (HAM/TSP).

This clonotype was counted ten times or more. The rearrangement uses TRBV20-1 and TRBJ2-3, with a tentative D call TRBD1 (5 bases). V was shortened by 3 bases and J by 1 base, with 14 bases between the two germline ends. The germline V gene has CDR1 DFQATT and CDR2 SNEGSKA (reference sequence). The length of the CDR3 is 15 residues. Here the CDR3 DNA reads TGCAGTGCTAGGCAGGGCCGATCTGGCACAGATACGCAGTATTTT. Its translation: CSARQGRSGTDTQYF.

This clonotype was recorded many times. The rearrangement joins TRBV12-3 or TRBV12-4 to TRBJ1-6; D is possibly TRBD1 (6 bases). This CDR3 is built from 12 residues. Trimming took off 6 bases at V and 9 bases at J, with 9 bases between the two ends. The CDR3 protein is CASSPTGSPLHF. The CDR3 DNA follows: TGTGCCAGCAGCCCGACAGGTTCACCCCTCCACTTT.

This clonotype was recorded many times. The genes are TRBV9 and TRBJ2-1; 7 bases map to TRBD2. The CDR3 extends over 16 amino acids. The J segment lost 0 bases and the V segment lost 3 bases, leaving 6 bases of the junction unmatched. The germline V gene has CDR1 SGDLS and CDR2 YYNGEE. This CDR3 is CASSGQTSISYNEQFF. The CDR3 region has the DNA TGTGCCAGCAGCGGGCAGACTAGCATCTCCTACAATGAGCAGTTCTTC.

The sample holds many counts of this clonotype. The chain has TRBV20-1 and TRBJ2-5, with a weak D call TRBD1 (6 bases). The germline V gene has CDR1 DFQATT and CDR2 SNEGSKA (reference sequence). Trimming stripped 4 bases from V and 2 bases from J, with 14 bases between. The CDR3 runs 14 residues. In DNA form, the CDR3 reads TGCAGTGCTACTCCGGGACACCTTCAAGAGACCCAGTACTTC. Its translation is CSATPGHLQETQYF.

This clonotype has ten or more counts. The J gene is TRBJ2-2, the V gene TRBV5-1; tentative D call: TRBD2 (6 bases). The germline V gene encodes CDR1 SGHRS and CDR2 YFSETQ. There are 16 residues in the CDR3. V lost 0 bases and J 4 bases, leaving 13 bases between the germline ends. CDR3 nucleotide sequence: TGCGCCAGCAGCTTGGTTCCTCTAGCGTCCACCGGGGAGCTGTTTTTT. This sequence encodes CASSLVPLASTGELFF.

This clonotype was recorded at least ten times. The chain couples TRBV7-2 to TRBJ2-1; TRBD1 aligns across 8 bases. Trimming cost V 8 bases and J 10 bases; bases outside gene matches: 7. Germline CDR1 reads SGHTA; CDR2 reads FQGNSA. The CDR3 loop spans 12 amino acids. CDR3 amino acids: CASGKHRGEQFF. The CDR3 DNA follows: TGTGCCAGCGGGAAACACAGGGGGGAGCAGTTCTTC. The full variable domain, its missing parts supplied by reference TRBV7-2 and TRBJ2-1, is GAGVSQSPSNKVTEKGKDVELRCDPISGHTALYWYRQSLGQGLEFLIYFQGNSAPDKSGLPSDRFSAERTGGSVSTLTIQRTQQEDSAVYLCASGKHRGEQFFGPGTRLTVL.

This clonotype was seen ten or more times. The chain joins TRBV19 to TRBJ2-7; possible D gene TRBD1, 6 bases. V was shortened by 4 bases and J by 3 bases, with 13 bases between the two germline ends. This CDR3 region has 14 residues. CDR1 and CDR2 (germline): LNHDA, SQIVND (reference sequence). The CDR3 region has the DNA TGTGCCAGTAGTACCCAGACAGGCTACTACGAGCAGTACTTC. It translates to CASSTQTGYYEQYF.

There are many counts of this clonotype. The chain employs TRBV20-1 and TRBJ2-5; the match to TRBD2 covers 11 bases. V trimming: 4 bases; J trimming: 5 bases; junction bases outside the gene matches: 9. The CDR3 covers 15 residues. Germline loops: CDR1 DFQATT, CDR2 SNEGSKA (reference sequence). The CDR3 DNA reads as TGCAGTGCTACAATAGCGGGGGGGCCGTTGGAGACCCAGTACTTC. Its translation: CSATIAGGPLETQYF.

This clonotype was found many times. The V call is TRBV6-6, the J call TRBJ2-1; D unresolved. Per the germline V gene, CDR1 is MNHNY and CDR2 is SVGAGI (reference sequence). The CDR3 loop spans 12 amino acids. Deletions cut 2 bases from V and 8 bases from J, with 7 bases between. The DNA of the CDR3 is TGTGCCAGCAGTTACGACTTATATGAGCAGTTCTTC. It yields the protein CASSYDLYEQFF.

At least ten counts were recorded for this clonotype. This chain joins TRBV20-1 and TRBJ2-4, with 9 bases that match TRBD1. Per the germline V gene, CDR1 is DFQATT and CDR2 is SNEGSKA (reference sequence). V shed 2 bases and J 8 bases; nucleotides not matched to a gene: 10. CDR3 length: 15 residues. The chain's CDR3 is CSARTDRGFRDIQYF. DNA of the CDR3: TGCAGTGCTAGAACGGACAGGGGATTCAGAGACATTCAGTACTTC.

This clonotype was seen just once. The chain links TRBV5-5 to TRBJ2-7; perhaps TRBD2 as D (5 bases). The CDR3 covers 15 residues. Germline values: CDR1 SGHKS, CDR2 YYEKEE (reference sequence). Trimming stripped 4 bases from V and 0 bases from J, with 14 bases between. Here the CDR3 DNA reads TGTGCCAGCAGCCTCCTTTTTGGGAGCTCCTACGAGCAGTACTTC. This encodes CASSLLFGSSYEQYF.

Judged by abundance, this clonotype is medium-sized (0.01 to 0.1%). V usage is TRBV9 and J usage is TRBJ2-3; D gene unclear. The length of the CDR3 is 14 residues. Trimming took off 4 bases at V and 2 bases at J, with 11 bases between the two ends. Germline loops: CDR1 SGDLS, CDR2 YYNGEE. As DNA, the CDR3 is TGTGCCAGCAGCCCCATGGCAGACACAGATACGCAGTATTTT. Translated, it gives CASSPMADTDTQYF.

This clonotype was detected ten times or more. The chain employs TRBV20-1 and TRBJ1-1; D may be TRBD1 (5 bases). This CDR3 has 15 residues. Trimming cost V 2 bases and J 1 base, with 14 bases left between them. Germline V gene sequence: CDR1 DFQATT, CDR2 SNEGSKA (reference sequence). The CDR3 nucleotides read TGCAGTGCTAGATGGGCAGGGTATGCGAACACTGAAGCTTTCTTT. Protein product: CSARWAGYANTEAFF.

This clonotype was counted many times. This chain joins TRBV5-1 and TRBJ1-2; D uncertain. There are 15 residues in the CDR3. Trimming cost V 4 bases and J 4 bases, with 17 bases left between them. The germline V gene has CDR1 SGHRS and CDR2 YFSETQ. The CDR3 protein is CASSPSGRRLYGYTF. The CDR3 DNA sequence: TGCGCCAGCAGCCCGTCGGGCCGTCGTCTCTATGGCTACACCTTC.

This clonotype was counted ten times or more. The chain couples TRBV15 to TRBJ2-4; unclear D gene. V lost 3 bases and J 2 bases, leaving 14 bases between the germline ends. The CDR3 is made up of 16 amino acids. The germline gives CDR1 LNHNV, CDR2 YYDKDF (reference sequence). The CDR3 is CATSSALDGSKNIQYF. CDR3 coding DNA: TGTGCCACCAGCAGTGCTCTAGATGGGTCCAAAAACATTCAGTACTTC.

In this sample, this clonotype turned up a few times. The chain couples TRBV15 to TRBJ1-2; 7 bases fit TRBD1. The V gene end was trimmed by 0 bases and the J gene end by 5 bases; junction bases not matched to a gene: 12. The length of the CDR3 is 17 residues. Germline values: CDR1 LNHNV, CDR2 YYDKDF (reference sequence). This chain's CDR3 is CATSRDPGRGQTYGYTF. CDR3 nucleotide sequence: TGTGCCACCAGCAGAGATCCAGGACGGGGACAGACTTATGGCTACACCTTC.

This clonotype was seen repeatedly, ten times or more. The gene calls are TRBV3-1 and TRBJ2-3; 7 bases match TRBD1. The CDR3 covers 15 residues. Germline values: CDR1 LGHDT, CDR2 YNNKEL (reference sequence). Losses at the gene ends were 5 bases for V and 4 bases for J; bases not matched to a gene: 9. In DNA, the CDR3 is TGTGCCAGCAGCTTAGGTCACAGGGGTTCAGATACGCAGTATTTT. It encodes CASSLGHRGSDTQYF.

This clonotype occurred many times. The genes are TRBV9 and TRBJ1-3; unclear D gene. The CDR3 runs to 17 residues. Germline V CDR1 and CDR2: SGDLS, YYNGEE. Trimming stripped 0 bases from V and 0 bases from J, with 13 bases between. For the CDR3, the DNA is TGTGCCAGCAGCGTAGGGGCAAGCTGGGACTCTGGAAACACCATATATTTT. It yields the protein CASSVGASWDSGNTIYF.

Comments on this clonotype: Because the CDR3's place on the DNA is in doubt, the DNA is left out and the CDR3 is given as listed by TCRdb. This chain links TRBV5-1 with TRBJ2-3; the table gives TRBD1 as D, unverified against the DNA. The CDR3 has 23 amino acids, counting both end residues. Germline CDR1 and CDR2: SGHRS and YFSETQ. CDR3 in amino acids: CASSSGTGSYEQYFGPGTDTQYF.

Many counts were recorded for this clonotype. V is TRBV20-1 and J is TRBJ2-1; 8 nucleotides agree with TRBD1. Germline V CDR1 and CDR2: DFQATT, SNEGSKA (reference sequence). Trimming took 5 bases from V and 2 from J; bases not matched to a gene: 5. CDR3 size: 14 residues. CDR3 nucleotides: TGCAGTGCTGGACCGACAGGGGCCTACAATGAGCAGTTCTTC. Its translation: CSAGPTGAYNEQFF.

This clonotype has at least ten counts. The V and J genes are TRBV20-1 and TRBJ1-1; D may be TRBD1 (5 bases). Germline CDR1 is DFQATT and CDR2 is SNEGSKA (reference sequence). Deletions cut 2 bases from V and 6 bases from J, with 16 bases between. This CDR3 spans 14 amino acids. The CDR3 nucleotides are TGCAGTGCTAGAAGGGGTGACAGTATCTCTGAAGCTTTCTTT. Translating gives CSARRGDSISEAFF.